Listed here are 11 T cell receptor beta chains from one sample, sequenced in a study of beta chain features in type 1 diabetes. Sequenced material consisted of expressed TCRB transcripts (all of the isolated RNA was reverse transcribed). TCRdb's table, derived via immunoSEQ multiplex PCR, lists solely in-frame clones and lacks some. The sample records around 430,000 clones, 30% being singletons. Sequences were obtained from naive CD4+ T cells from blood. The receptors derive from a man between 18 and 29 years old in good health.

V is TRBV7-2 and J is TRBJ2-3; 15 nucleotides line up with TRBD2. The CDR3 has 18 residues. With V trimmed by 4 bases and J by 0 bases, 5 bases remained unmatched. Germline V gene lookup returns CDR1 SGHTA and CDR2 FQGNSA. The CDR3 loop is CASSSRTSGRVSTDTQYF. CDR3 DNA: TGTGCCAGCAGCTCCCGGACTAGCGGGAGGGTTAGCACAGATACGCAGTATTTT.

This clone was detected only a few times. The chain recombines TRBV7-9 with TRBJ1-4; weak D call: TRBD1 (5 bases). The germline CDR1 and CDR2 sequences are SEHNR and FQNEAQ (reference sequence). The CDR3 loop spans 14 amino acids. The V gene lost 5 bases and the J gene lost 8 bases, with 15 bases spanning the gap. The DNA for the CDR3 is TGTGCCAGCAGCGTCGGCAGGGCGGACGAAAAACTGTTTTTT. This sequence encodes CASSVGRADEKLFF.

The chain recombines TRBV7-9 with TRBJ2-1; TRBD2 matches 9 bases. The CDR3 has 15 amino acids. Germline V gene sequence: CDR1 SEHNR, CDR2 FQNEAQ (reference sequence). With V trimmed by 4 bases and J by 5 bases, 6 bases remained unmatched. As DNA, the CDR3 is TGTGCCAGCAGCTCTGGACTAGCGCTAAACAATGAGCAGTTCTTC. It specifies CASSSGLALNNEQFF. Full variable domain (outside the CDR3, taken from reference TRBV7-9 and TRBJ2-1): DTGVSQNPRHKITKRGQNVTFRCDPISEHNRLYWYRQTLGQGPEFLTYFQNEAQLEKSRLLSDRFSAERPKGSFSTLEIQRTEQGDSAMYLCASSSGLALNNEQFFGPGTRLTVL.

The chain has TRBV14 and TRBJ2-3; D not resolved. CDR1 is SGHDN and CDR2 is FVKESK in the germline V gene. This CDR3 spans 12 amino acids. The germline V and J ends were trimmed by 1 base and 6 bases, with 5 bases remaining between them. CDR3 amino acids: CASSQGSDTQYF. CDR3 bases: TGTGCCAGCAGCCAAGGATCGGATACGCAGTATTTT.

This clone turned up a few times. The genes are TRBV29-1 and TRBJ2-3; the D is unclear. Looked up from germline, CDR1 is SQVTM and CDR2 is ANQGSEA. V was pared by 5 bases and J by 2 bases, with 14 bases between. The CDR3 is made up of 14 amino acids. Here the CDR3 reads CSVRRNAITDTQYF. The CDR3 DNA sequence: TGCAGCGTTCGAAGAAACGCGATCACAGATACGCAGTATTTT.

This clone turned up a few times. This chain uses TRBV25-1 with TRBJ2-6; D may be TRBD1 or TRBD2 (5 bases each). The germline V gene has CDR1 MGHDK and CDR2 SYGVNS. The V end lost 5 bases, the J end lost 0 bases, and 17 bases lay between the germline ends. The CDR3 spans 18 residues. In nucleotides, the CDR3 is TGTGCCAGCAGTCCCGTGGGACCGCAGGGCTCTGGGGCCAACGTCCTGACTTTC. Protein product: CASSPVGPQGSGANVLTF. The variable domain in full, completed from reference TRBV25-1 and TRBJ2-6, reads EADIYQTPRYLVIGTGKKITLECSQTMGHDKMYWYQQDPGMELHLIHYSYGVNSTEKGDLSSESTVSRIRTEHFPLTLESARPSHTSQYLCASSPVGPQGSGANVLTFGAGSRLTVL.

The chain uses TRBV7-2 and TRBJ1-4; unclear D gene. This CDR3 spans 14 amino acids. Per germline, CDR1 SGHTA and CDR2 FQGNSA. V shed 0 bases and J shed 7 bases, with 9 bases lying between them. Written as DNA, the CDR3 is TGTGCCAGCAGCTTAGCATCAGGTCTTGAAAAACTGTTTTTT. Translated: CASSLASGLEKLFF.

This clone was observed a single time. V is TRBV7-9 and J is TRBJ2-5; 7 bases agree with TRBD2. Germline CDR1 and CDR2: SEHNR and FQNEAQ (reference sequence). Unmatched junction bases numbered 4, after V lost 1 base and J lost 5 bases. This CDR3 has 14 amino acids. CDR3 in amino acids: CASSLGPGRETQYF. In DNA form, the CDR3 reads TGTGCCAGCAGCTTAGGACCCGGGAGGGAGACCCAGTACTTC.

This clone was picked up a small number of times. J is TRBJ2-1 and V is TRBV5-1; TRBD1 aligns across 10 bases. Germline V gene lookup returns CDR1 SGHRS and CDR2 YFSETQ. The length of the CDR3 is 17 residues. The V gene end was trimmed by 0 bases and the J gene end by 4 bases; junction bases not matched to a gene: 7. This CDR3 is CASSLASGTGEYNEQFF. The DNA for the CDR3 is TGCGCCAGCAGCTTGGCTTCCGGGACAGGGGAATACAATGAGCAGTTCTTC.

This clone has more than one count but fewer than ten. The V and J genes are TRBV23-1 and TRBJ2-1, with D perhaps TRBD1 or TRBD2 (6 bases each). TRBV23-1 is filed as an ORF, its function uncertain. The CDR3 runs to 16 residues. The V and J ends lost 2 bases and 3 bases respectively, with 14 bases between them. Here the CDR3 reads CASSQTRGAFYNEQFF. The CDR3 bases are TGCGCCAGCAGTCAAACTAGGGGGGCTTTCTACAATGAGCAGTTCTTC.

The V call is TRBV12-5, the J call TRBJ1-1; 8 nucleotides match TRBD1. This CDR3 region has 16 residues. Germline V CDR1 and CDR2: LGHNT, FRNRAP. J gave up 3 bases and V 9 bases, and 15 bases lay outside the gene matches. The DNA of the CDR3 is TGTGCTAGCGCCTGGGACAGGTCCTTAAGGGACACTGAAGCTTTCTTT. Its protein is CASAWDRSLRDTEAFF. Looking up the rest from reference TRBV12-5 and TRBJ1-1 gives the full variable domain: DARVTQTPRHKVTEMGQEVTMRCQPILGHNTVFWYRQTMMQGLELLAYFRNRAPLDDSGMPKDRFSAEMPDATLATLKIQPSEPRDSAVYFCASAWDRSLRDTEAFFGQGTRLTVV.